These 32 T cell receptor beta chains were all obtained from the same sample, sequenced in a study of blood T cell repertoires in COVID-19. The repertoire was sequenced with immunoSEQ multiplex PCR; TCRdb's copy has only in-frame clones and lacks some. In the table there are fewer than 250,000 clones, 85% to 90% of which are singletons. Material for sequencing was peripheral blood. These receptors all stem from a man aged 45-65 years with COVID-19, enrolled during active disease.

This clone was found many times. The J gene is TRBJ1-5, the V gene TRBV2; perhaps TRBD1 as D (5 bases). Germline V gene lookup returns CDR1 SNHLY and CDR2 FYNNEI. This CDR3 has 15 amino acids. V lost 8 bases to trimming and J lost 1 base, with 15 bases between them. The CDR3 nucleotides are TGTGCCAGCCTTAAGGATTCAGGGAGCAATCAGCCCCAGCATTTT. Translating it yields CASLKDSGSNQPQHF.

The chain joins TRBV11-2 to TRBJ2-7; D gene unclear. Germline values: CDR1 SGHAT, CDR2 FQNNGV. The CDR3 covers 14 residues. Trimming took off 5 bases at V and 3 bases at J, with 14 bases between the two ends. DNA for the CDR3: TGTGCCAGCAGCGCAAACCAGGCCAACTACGAGCAGTACTTC. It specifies CASSANQANYEQYF.

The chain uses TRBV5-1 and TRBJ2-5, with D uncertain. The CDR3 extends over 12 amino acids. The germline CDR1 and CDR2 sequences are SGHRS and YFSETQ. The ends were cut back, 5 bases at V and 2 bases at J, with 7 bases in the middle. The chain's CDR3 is CASRSNQETQYF. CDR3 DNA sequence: TGCGCCAGCAGGAGTAATCAAGAGACCCAGTACTTC.

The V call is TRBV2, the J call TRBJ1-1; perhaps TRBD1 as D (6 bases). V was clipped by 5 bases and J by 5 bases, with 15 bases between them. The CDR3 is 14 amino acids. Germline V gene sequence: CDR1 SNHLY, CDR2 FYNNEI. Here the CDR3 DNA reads TGTGCCAGCAGTCTCCGGACAGAAATAACTGAAGCTTTCTTT. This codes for CASSLRTEITEAFF.

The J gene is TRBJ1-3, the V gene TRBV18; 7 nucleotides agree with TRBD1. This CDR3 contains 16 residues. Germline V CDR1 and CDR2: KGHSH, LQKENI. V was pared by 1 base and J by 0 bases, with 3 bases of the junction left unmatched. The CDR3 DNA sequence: TGTGCCAGCTCACCACTGAGACAGGGCTCTGGAAACACCATATATTTT. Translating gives CASSPLRQGSGNTIYF.

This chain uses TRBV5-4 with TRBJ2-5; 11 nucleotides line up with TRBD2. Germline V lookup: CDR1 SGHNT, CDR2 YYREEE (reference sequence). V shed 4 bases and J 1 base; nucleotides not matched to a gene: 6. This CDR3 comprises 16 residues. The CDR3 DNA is TGTGCCAGCAGCAGAGGACTAGCGGGCGGCCAAGAGACCCAGTACTTC. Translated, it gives CASSRGLAGGQETQYF.

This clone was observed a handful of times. The CDR3 nucleotides are TGTGCCAGCAGCCACTCCCCGGACAGGGGTGTTACGAGCAATCAGCCCCAGCATTTT. It yields the protein CASSHSPDRGVTSNQPQHF. V gene TRBV6-2 or TRBV6-3 combines with J gene TRBJ1-5; 9 bases are a match to TRBD1. CDR1 MNHEY and CDR2 SVGEGT come from the germline V gene. After removal of 6 bases from V and 1 base from J, the junction contained 16 bases not matched to a gene. This CDR3 is 19 amino acids long.

Here the CDR3 reads CASSKQGYGYGYTF. Here the CDR3 DNA reads TGTGCCAGCAGTAAACAGGGTTATGGCTATGGCTACACCTTC. The chain joins TRBV6-5 to TRBJ1-2; D is possibly TRBD1 (6 bases). The CDR3 loop spans 14 amino acids. From germline, CDR1 is MNHEY and CDR2 SVGAGI. V dropped 5 bases and J dropped 4 bases, with 14 bases sitting between them.

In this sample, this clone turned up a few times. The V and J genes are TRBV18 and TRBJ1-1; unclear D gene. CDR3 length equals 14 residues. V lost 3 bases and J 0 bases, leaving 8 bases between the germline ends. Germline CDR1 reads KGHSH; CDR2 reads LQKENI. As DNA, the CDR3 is TGTGCCAGCTCACCGGCGGGAATGAACACTGAAGCTTTCTTT. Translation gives CASSPAGMNTEAFF.

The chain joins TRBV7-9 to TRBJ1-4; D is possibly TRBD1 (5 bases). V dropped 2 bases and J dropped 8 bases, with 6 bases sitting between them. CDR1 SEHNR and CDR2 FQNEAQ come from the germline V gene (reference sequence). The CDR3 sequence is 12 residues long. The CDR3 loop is CASSLKGEKLFF. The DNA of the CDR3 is TGTGCCAGCAGCTTAAAGGGGGAAAAACTGTTTTTT.

The CDR3 sequence is CASSPDRGRLFF. The DNA for the CDR3 is TGTGCCAGCAGCCCGGACAGGGGGAGGCTGTTCTTC. The chain carries TRBV2 and TRBJ2-1, with TRBD1 identical over 10 bases. In germline, CDR1 is SNHLY, CDR2 FYNNEI. The CDR3 totals 12 residues. The trim removed 6 bases at V and 15 bases at J, leaving 8 bases unmatched. The full variable domain, in which reference TRBV2 and TRBJ2-1 provide the parts outside the CDR3, is EPEVTQTPSHQVTQMGQEVILRCVPISNHLYFYWYRQILGQKVEFLVSFYNNEISEKSEIFDDQFSVERPDGSNFTLKIRSTKLEDSAMYFCASSPDRGRLFFGPGTRLTVL.

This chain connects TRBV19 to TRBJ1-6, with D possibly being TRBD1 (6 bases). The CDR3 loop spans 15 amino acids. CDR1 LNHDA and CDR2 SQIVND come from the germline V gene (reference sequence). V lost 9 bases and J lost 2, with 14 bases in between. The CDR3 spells CASNRDGTYNSPLHF. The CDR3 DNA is TGTGCCAGCAACAGGGACGGCACCTATAATTCACCCCTCCACTTT.

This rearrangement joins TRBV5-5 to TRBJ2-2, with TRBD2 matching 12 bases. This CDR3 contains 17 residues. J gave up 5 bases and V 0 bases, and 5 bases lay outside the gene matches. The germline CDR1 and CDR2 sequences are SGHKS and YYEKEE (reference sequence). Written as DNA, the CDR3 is TGTGCCAGCAGCTTGGGGACTAGCGGGATTCGAACCGGGGAGCTGTTTTTT. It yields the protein CASSLGTSGIRTGELFF.

CDR3 DNA sequence: TGTGCCAGCAGTTGGGACAGGGACAGGGTTACCCTTACCTACGAGCAGTACTTC. Its translation is CASSWDRDRVTLTYEQYF. The gene calls are TRBV28 and TRBJ2-7; 9 bases match TRBD1. V dropped 4 bases and J dropped 2; count of bases not matched to a gene: 15. The germline gives CDR1 MDHEN, CDR2 SYDVKM. The CDR3 spans 18 residues. Full variable domain (outside the CDR3, taken from reference TRBV28 and TRBJ2-7): DVKVTQSSRYLVKRTGEKVFLECVQDMDHENMFWYRQDPGLGLRLIYFSYDVKMKEKGDIPEGYSVSREKKERFSLILESASTNQTSMYLCASSWDRDRVTLTYEQYFGPGTRLTVT.

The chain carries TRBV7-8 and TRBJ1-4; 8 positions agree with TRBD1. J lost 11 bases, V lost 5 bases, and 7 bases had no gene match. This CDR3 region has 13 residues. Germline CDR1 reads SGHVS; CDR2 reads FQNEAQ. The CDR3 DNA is TGTGCCAGCAGCCCCGGACAGGGAAGGAAACTGTTTTTT. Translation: CASSPGQGRKLFF.

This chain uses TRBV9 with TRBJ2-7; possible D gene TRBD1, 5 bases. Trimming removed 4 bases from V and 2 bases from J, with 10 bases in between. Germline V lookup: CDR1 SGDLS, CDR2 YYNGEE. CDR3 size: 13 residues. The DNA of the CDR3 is TGTGCCAGCAGCCGTACAGGAACCTACGAGCAGTACTTC. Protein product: CASSRTGTYEQYF. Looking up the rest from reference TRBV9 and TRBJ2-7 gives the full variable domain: DSGVTQTPKHLITATGQRVTLRCSPRSGDLSVYWYQQSLDQGLQFLIQYYNGEERAKGNILERFSAQQFPDLHSELNLSSLELGDSALYFCASSRTGTYEQYFGPGTRLTVT.

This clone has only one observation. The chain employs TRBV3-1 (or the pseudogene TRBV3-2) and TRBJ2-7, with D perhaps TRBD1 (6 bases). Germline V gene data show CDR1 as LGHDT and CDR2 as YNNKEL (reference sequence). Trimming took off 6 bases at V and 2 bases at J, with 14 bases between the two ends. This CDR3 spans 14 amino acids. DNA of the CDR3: TGTGCCAGCAGTCCACAGGGAACCCCCTACGAGCAGTACTTC. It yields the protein CASSPQGTPYEQYF.

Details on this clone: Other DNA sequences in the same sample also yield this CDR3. CDR3 coding DNA: TGTGCCAGCAGTGAAAGGGGGACAGGGAATACTGAAGCTTTCTTT. Translation gives CASSERGTGNTEAFF. The V call is TRBV2, the J call TRBJ1-1, with 9 bases aligning to TRBD1. Trimming cost V 2 bases and J 5 bases; bases outside gene matches: 6. CDR3 length: 15 amino acids. The germline V gene encodes CDR1 SNHLY and CDR2 FYNNEI.

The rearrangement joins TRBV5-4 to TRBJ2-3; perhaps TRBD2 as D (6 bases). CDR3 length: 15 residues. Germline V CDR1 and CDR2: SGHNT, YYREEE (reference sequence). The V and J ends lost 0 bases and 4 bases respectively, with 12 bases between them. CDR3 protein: CASSLGRDRADTQYF. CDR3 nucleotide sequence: TGTGCCAGCAGCTTGGGGCGGGATAGGGCAGATACGCAGTATTTT.

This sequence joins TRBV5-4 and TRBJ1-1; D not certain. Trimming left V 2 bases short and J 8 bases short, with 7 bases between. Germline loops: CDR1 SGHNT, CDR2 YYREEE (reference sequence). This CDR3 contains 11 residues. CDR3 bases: TGTGCCAGCAGCTTTTTGGAGGAAGCTTTCTTT. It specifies CASSFLEEAFF.

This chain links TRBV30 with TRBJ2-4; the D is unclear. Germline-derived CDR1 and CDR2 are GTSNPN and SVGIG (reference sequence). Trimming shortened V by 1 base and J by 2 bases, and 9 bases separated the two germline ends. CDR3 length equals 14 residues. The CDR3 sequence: CAWSDTEPKNIQYF. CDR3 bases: TGTGCCTGGAGTGATACAGAACCCAAAAACATTCAGTACTTC.

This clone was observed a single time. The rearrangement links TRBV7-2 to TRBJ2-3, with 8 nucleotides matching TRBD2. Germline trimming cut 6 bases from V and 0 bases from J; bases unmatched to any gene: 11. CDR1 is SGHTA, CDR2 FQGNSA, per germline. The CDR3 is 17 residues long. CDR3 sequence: CASRLSGMSTSTDTQYF. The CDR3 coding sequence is TGTGCCAGCAGACTTAGCGGGATGAGTACTAGCACAGATACGCAGTATTTT.

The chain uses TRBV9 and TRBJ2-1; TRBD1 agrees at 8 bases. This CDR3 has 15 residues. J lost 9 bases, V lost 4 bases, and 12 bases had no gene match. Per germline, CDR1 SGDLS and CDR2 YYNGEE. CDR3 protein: CASSPQGARYGEQFF. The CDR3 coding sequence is TGTGCCAGCAGCCCCCAGGGGGCTAGGTACGGTGAGCAGTTCTTC.

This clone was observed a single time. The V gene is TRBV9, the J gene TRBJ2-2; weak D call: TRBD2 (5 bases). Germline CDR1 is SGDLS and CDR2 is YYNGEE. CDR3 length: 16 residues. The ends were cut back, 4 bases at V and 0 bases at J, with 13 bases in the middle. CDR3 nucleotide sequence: TGTGCCAGCAGCCAACTAGAACTCGCGAACACCGGGGAGCTGTTTTTT. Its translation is CASSQLELANTGELFF.

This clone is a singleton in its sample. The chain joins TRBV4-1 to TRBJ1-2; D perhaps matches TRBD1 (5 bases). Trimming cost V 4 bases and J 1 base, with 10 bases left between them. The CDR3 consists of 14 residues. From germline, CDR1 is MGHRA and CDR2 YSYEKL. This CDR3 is CASSPRTSNYGYTF. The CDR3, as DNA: TGCGCCAGCAGCCCTCGGACAAGTAACTATGGCTACACCTTC.

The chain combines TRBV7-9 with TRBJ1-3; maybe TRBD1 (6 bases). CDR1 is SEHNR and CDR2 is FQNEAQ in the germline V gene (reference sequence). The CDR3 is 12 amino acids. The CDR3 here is CAGALSGNTIYF. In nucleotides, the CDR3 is TGTGCGGGGGCCCTCTCTGGAAACACCATATATTTT.

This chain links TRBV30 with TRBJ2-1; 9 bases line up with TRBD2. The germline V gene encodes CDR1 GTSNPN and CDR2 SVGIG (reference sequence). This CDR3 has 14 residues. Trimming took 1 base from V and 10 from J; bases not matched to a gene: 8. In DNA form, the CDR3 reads TGTGCCTGGAGTGAACCGGGACTAGCTGGGGAGCAGTTCTTC. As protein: CAWSEPGLAGEQFF. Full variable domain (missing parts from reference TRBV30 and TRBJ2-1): SQTIHQWPATLVQPVGSPLSLECTVEGTSNPNLYWYRQAAGRGLQLLFYSVGIGQISSEVPQNLSASRPQDRQFILSSKKLLLSDSGFYLCAWSEPGLAGEQFFGPGTRLTVL.

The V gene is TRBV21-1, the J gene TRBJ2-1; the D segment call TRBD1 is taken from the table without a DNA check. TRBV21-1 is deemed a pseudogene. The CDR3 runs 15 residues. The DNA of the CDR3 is TGTGCCAGCAGCCGCACAGGGGGCTTTATCAATGAGCAGTTCTTC. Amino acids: CASSRTGGFINEQFF.

The CDR3 reads CASSHPRMNTEAFF. CDR3 bases: TGTGCCAGCAGTCACCCGCGGATGAACACTGAAGCTTTCTTT. J is TRBJ1-1 and V is TRBV6-5; no clear D. The V end lost 5 bases, the J end lost 0 bases, and 10 bases lay between the germline ends. The CDR3 extends over 14 amino acids. Looked up from germline, CDR1 is MNHEY and CDR2 is SVGAGI.

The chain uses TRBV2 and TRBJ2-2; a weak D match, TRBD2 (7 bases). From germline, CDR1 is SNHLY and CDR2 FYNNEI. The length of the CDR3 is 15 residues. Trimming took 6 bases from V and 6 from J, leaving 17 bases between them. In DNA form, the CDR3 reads TGTGCCAGCAGGGAACGGGGGGCGCGTGCCGGGGAGCTGTTTTTT. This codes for CASRERGARAGELFF.

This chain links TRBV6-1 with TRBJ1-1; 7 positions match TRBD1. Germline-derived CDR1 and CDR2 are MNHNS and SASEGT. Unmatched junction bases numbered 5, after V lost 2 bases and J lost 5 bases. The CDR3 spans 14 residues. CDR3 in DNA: TGTGCCAGCAGTGAAAGGGCCAGGGGGACTGAAGCTTTCTTT. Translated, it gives CASSERARGTEAFF.

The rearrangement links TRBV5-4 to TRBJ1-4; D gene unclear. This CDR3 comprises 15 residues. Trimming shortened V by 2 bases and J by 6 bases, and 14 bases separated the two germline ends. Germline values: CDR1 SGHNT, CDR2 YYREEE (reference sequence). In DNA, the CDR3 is TGTGCCAGCAGCTTATCTAGCGGCGGGGATGAAAAACTGTTTTTT. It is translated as CASSLSSGGDEKLFF. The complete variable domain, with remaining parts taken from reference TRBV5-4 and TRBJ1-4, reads ETGVTQSPTHLIKTRGQQVTLRCSSQSGHNTVSWYQQALGQGPQFIFQYYREEENGRGNFPPRFSGLQFPNYSSELNVNALELDDSALYLCASSLSSGGDEKLFFGSGTQLSVL.